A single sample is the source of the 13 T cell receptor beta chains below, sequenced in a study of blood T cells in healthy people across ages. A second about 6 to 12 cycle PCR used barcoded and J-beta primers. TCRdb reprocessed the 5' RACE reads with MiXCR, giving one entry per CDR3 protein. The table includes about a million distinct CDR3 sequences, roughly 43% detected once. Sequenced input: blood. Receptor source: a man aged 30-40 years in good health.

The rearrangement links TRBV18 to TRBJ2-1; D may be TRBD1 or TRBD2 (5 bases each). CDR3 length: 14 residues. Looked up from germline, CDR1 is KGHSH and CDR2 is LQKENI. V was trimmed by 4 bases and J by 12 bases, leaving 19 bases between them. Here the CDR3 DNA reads TGTGCCAGCTCACTCGACCGGGGCCCCTTGGGGCAGTTCTTC. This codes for CASSLDRGPLGQFF.

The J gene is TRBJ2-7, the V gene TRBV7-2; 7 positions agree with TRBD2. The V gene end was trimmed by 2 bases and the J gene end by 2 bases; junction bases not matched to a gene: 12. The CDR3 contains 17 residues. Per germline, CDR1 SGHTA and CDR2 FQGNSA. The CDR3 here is CASSLRASGLPAYEQYF. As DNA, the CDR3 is TGTGCCAGCAGCTTACGGGCTAGCGGATTACCGGCCTACGAGCAGTACTTC. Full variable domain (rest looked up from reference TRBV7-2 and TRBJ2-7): GAGVSQSPSNKVTEKGKDVELRCDPISGHTALYWYRQSLGQGLEFLIYFQGNSAPDKSGLPSDRFSAERTGGSVSTLTIQRTQQEDSAVYLCASSLRASGLPAYEQYFGPGTRLTVT.

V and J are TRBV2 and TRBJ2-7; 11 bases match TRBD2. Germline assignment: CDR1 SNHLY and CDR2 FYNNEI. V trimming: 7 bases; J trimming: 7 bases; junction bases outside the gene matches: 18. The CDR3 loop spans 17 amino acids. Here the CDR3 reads CASTTSGADRFYNEQYF. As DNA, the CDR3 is TGTGCCAGCACGACTAGCGGGGCGGATCGGTTCTACAATGAGCAGTACTTC.

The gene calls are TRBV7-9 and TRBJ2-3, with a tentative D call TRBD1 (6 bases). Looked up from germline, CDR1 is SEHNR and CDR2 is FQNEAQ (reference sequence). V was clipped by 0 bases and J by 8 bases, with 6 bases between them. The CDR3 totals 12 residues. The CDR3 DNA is TGTGCCAGCAGCTTAGCGGACAGTACGCAGTATTTT. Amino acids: CASSLADSTQYF.

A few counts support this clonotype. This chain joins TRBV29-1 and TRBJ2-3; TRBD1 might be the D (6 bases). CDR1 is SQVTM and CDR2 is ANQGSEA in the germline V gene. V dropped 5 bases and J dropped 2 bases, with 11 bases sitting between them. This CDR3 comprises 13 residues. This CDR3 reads CSVRGQPTDTQYF. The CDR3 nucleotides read TGCAGCGTTCGAGGACAGCCCACAGATACGCAGTATTTT.

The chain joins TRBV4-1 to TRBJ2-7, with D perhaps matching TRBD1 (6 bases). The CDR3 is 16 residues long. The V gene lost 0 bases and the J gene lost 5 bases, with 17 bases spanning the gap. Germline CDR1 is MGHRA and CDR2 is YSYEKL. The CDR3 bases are TGCGCCAGCAGCCAAGATCTAAGGGGGTCCGGGGACGAGCAGTACTTC. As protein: CASSQDLRGSGDEQYF.

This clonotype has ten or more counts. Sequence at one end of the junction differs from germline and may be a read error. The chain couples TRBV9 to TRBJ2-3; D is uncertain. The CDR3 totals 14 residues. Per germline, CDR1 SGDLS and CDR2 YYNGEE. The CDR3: CASSVVGGTDTQYF. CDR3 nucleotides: TGTGCCAGCAGTGTAGTCGGCGGCACAGATACGCAGTATTTT.

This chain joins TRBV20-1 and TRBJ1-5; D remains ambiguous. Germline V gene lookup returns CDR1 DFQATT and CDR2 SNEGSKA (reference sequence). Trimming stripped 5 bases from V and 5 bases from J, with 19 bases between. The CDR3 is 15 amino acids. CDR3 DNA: TGCAGTGCTTCGAAAAGTGGGTTGTTAGATCAGCCCCAGCATTTT. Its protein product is CSASKSGLLDQPQHF.

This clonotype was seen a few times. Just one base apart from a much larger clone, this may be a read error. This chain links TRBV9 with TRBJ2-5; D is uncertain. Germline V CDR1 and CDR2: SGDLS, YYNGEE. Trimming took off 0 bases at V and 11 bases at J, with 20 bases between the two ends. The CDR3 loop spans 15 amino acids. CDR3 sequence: CASSVGLVGRDEQYF. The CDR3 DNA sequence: TGTGCCAGCAGCGTAGGTCTAGTTGGGCGTGATGAGCAGTACTTC.

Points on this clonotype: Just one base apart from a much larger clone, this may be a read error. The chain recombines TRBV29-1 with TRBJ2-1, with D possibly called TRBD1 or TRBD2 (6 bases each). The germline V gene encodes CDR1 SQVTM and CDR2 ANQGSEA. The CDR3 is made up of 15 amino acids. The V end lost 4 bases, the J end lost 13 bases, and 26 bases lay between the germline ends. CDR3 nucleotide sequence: TGCAGCGTTGGATCGGAGGGGGGAGCCAAAAACATTCAGTTCTTC. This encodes CSVGSEGGAKNIQFF.

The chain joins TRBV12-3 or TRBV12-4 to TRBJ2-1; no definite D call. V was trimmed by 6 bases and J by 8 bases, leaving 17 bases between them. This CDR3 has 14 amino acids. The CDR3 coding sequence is TGTGCCAGCAGCCCCACAGCACTGTTGGATGAGCAGTTCTTC. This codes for CASSPTALLDEQFF.

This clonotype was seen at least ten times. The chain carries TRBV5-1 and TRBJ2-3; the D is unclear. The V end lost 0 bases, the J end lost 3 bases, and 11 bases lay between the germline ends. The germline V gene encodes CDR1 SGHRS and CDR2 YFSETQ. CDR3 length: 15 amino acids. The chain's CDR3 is CASSLGDMRTDTQYF. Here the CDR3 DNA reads TGCGCCAGCAGCTTGGGGGATATGAGAACAGATACGCAGTATTTT.

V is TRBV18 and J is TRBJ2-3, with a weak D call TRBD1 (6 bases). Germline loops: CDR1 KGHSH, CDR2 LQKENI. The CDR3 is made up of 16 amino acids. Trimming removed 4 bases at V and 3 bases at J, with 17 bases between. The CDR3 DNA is TGTGCCAGCTCACGCTCTCAGGGGAGAGTAACAGATACGCAGTATTTT. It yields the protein CASSRSQGRVTDTQYF.